The next 21 T cell receptor beta chains were all read from a single sample in a study of blood T cell repertoires in COVID-19. The data were produced by immunoSEQ multiplex PCR, yet TCRdb's version contains in-frame clones alone and is incomplete. Among about 98,000 clones listed, roughly 89% were seen once. The sample taken for sequencing was peripheral blood. Receptors were obtained from a woman in her forties or fifties with COVID-19, enrolled during active disease.

V usage is TRBV5-6 and J usage is TRBJ2-7; 8 bases agree with TRBD1. CDR1 and CDR2 (germline): SGHDT, YYEEEE. The CDR3 spans 14 residues. Losses at the gene ends were 3 bases for V and 3 bases for J; bases not matched to a gene: 5. CDR3 DNA sequence: TGTGCCAGCAGCTATCCAGGGGGCCGCTACGAGCAGTACTTC. Protein: CASSYPGGRYEQYF.

The CDR3 DNA is TGTGCCAGCAGCCCTGGGAGACAGGGCCCAAACATTCAGTACTTC. This gives the protein CASSPGRQGPNIQYF. This chain links TRBV5-6 with TRBJ2-4; 7 bases line up with TRBD1. The V gene's germline CDR1 is SGHDT and CDR2 YYEEEE. J gave up 6 bases and V 4 bases, and 10 bases lay outside the gene matches. The CDR3 consists of 15 residues.

The V call is TRBV7-8, the J call TRBJ2-3, with D perhaps matching TRBD2 (5 bases). CDR1 and CDR2 (germline): SGHVS, FQNEAQ. V was shortened by 1 base and J by 3 bases, with 11 bases between the two germline ends. The CDR3 is 15 residues long. CDR3 loop: CASSLGIPGTDTQYF. In DNA, the CDR3 is TGTGCCAGCAGCTTAGGAATTCCGGGGACAGATACGCAGTATTTT. The full variable domain, rest sourced from reference TRBV7-8 and TRBJ2-3, is GAGVSQSPRYKVAKRGQDVALRCDPISGHVSLFWYQQALGQGPEFLTYFQNEAQLDKSGLPSDRFFAERPEGSVSTLKIQRTQQEDSAVYLCASSLGIPGTDTQYFGPGTRLTVL.

V is TRBV28 and J is TRBJ2-7; 12 positions agree with TRBD2. This CDR3 spans 17 amino acids. Trimming took 2 bases from V and 0 from J; bases not matched to a gene: 5. Germline V gene data show CDR1 as MDHEN and CDR2 as SYDVKM. For the CDR3, the DNA is TGTGCCAGCAGTTTAGAGACTAGCGGGGGTAACTCCTACGAGCAGTACTTC. Its protein product is CASSLETSGGNSYEQYF.

The V gene is TRBV2, the J gene TRBJ1-1; no clear D gene. Germline CDR1 SNHLY, CDR2 FYNNEI. The CDR3 consists of 14 residues. The V end was cut by 3 bases, the J end by 3 bases, with 11 bases between. CDR3 DNA sequence: TGTGCCAGCAGTGAGGGTGGAGGGTACACTGAAGCTTTCTTT. Protein: CASSEGGGYTEAFF. Using reference TRBV2 and TRBJ1-1 for the parts outside the CDR3, the full variable domain is EPEVTQTPSHQVTQMGQEVILRCVPISNHLYFYWYRQILGQKVEFLVSFYNNEISEKSEIFDDQFSVERPDGSNFTLKIRSTKLEDSAMYFCASSEGGGYTEAFFGQGTRLTVV.

This chain links TRBV5-4 with TRBJ1-2; D is possibly TRBD1 (6 bases). Trimming left V 1 base short and J 6 bases short, with 13 bases between. The CDR3 loop spans 14 amino acids. Germline values: CDR1 SGHNT, CDR2 YYREEE (reference sequence). The CDR3 here is CASSLYRVGNGYTF. The CDR3 DNA reads TGTGCCAGCAGCTTGTACAGGGTTGGAAATGGCTACACCTTC.

The chain couples TRBV14 to TRBJ1-1; a possible D gene is TRBD1 (6 bases). V lost 3 bases and J lost 5, with 19 bases in between. Germline CDR1 and CDR2: SGHDN and FVKESK. This CDR3 has 16 amino acids. For the CDR3, the DNA is TGTGCCAGCAGCCAGAGGGTTTTGCAGGGGCGAACTGAAGCTTTCTTT. This gives the protein CASSQRVLQGRTEAFF.

This chain links TRBV16 with TRBJ1-1; 8 bases agree with TRBD1. CDR1 is KGHSY and CDR2 is FQNENV in the germline V gene. V gave up 8 bases and J gave up 5 bases; unmatched junction bases: 16. This CDR3 is built from 16 residues. CDR3 region: CASRLGQGVFYTEAFF. Written as DNA, the CDR3 is TGTGCCAGCCGATTAGGACAGGGCGTATTTTATACTGAAGCTTTCTTT.

J is TRBJ2-3 and V is TRBV2, with 12 bases lining up with TRBD2. V trimming: 6 bases; J trimming: 0 bases; junction bases outside the gene matches: 4. CDR1 is SNHLY and CDR2 is FYNNEI in the germline V gene. The CDR3 covers 16 residues. The CDR3 sequence: CASRRLAGASTDTQYF. The CDR3, as DNA: TGTGCCAGCAGGCGACTAGCGGGGGCTAGCACAGATACGCAGTATTTT. The full variable domain, in which reference TRBV2 and TRBJ2-3 provide the parts outside the CDR3, is EPEVTQTPSHQVTQMGQEVILRCVPISNHLYFYWYRQILGQKVEFLVSFYNNEISEKSEIFDDQFSVERPDGSNFTLKIRSTKLEDSAMYFCASRRLAGASTDTQYFGPGTRLTVL.

The chain joins TRBV27 to TRBJ1-5; weak D call: TRBD1 (6 bases). Germline CDR1 is MNHEY and CDR2 is SMNVEV (reference sequence). This CDR3 is built from 15 residues. The V end was cut by 5 bases, the J end by 0 bases, with 11 bases between. CDR3 sequence reads: CASSLRGSSNQPQHF. The CDR3 DNA sequence: TGTGCCAGCAGTCTCAGGGGTTCTAGCAATCAGCCCCAGCATTTT.

The chain combines TRBV10-3 with TRBJ2-3; TRBD1 matches 10 bases. Germline values: CDR1 ENHRY, CDR2 SYGVKD. After removal of 8 bases from V and 4 bases from J, the junction contained 0 bases not matched to a gene. This CDR3 has 12 residues. CDR3 bases: TGTGCCATCGGGACAGGGGCAGATACGCAGTATTTT. Protein product: CAIGTGADTQYF.

The V gene is TRBV11-1, the J gene TRBJ1-2, with D possibly matching TRBD1 (5 bases). Germline V gene data show CDR1 as SGHAT and CDR2 as FQDESV (reference sequence). Trimming removed 5 bases at V and 8 bases at J, with 18 bases between. This CDR3 has 14 amino acids. CDR3 sequence: CASSPGTGLGGYTF. The CDR3 coding sequence is TGTGCCAGCAGCCCCGGGACTGGCTTGGGAGGCTACACCTTC.

The chain links TRBV9 to TRBJ2-3, with 8 bases fitting TRBD2. CDR3 length equals 16 residues. V gave up 3 bases and J gave up 1 base; unmatched junction bases: 7. Germline V lookup: CDR1 SGDLS, CDR2 YYNGEE. The CDR3 DNA reads TGTGCCAGCAGCGATCGGGGGGGCCTCGGCACAGATACGCAGTATTTT. Its protein is CASSDRGGLGTDTQYF.

This chain connects TRBV4-1 to TRBJ1-3; 8 nucleotides align to TRBD1. The germline gives CDR1 MGHRA, CDR2 YSYEKL. V lost 5 bases, J lost 8 bases, and 5 bases stayed unmatched. The CDR3 contains 13 residues. This CDR3 is CASSFDRGYTIYF. Here the CDR3 DNA reads TGCGCCAGCAGCTTCGACAGGGGTTACACCATATATTTT.

The rearrangement uses TRBV3-1 (or the pseudogene TRBV3-2) and TRBJ1-2; unclear D gene. The V and J ends lost 0 bases and 5 bases respectively, with 13 bases between them. This CDR3 is built from 15 residues. CDR1 and CDR2 (germline): LGHDT, YNNKEL (reference sequence). CDR3 residues: CASSQERSRGYGYTF. DNA of the CDR3: TGTGCCAGCAGCCAAGAGAGGTCCCGGGGATATGGCTACACCTTC.

The chain recombines TRBV14 with TRBJ1-2; D remains ambiguous. V was clipped by 1 base and J by 1 base, with 7 bases between them. Germline V gene lookup returns CDR1 SGHDN and CDR2 FVKESK. The CDR3 sequence is 14 residues long. CDR3 sequence reads: CASSQVGVNYGYTF. Here the CDR3 DNA reads TGTGCCAGCAGCCAAGTCGGAGTTAACTATGGCTACACCTTC.

This clone appeared a single time. The chain links TRBV5-1 to TRBJ2-4; D perhaps matches TRBD2 (5 bases). Between the trimmed V and J ends, which lost 3 bases and 6 bases, there was a span of 16 bases. Germline lookup yields CDR1 SGHRS and CDR2 YFSETQ. CDR3 length: 15 amino acids. The CDR3 bases are TGCGCCAGCAGCTCGGAAGTGGGCGGGTTAAACATTCAGTACTTC. Its translation: CASSSEVGGLNIQYF.

The rearrangement uses TRBV27 and TRBJ1-1; TRBD1 agrees at 8 bases. CDR3 length: 10 residues. From germline, CDR1 is MNHEY and CDR2 SMNVEV (reference sequence). Trimming cost V 8 bases and J 11 bases; bases outside gene matches: 4. The CDR3 coding sequence is TGTGCCAGCGGATACAGGGGGGCTTTCTTT. Its protein product is CASGYRGAFF.

The rearrangement joins TRBV6-5 to TRBJ2-6; TRBD1 is a possible D gene (5 bases). CDR1 and CDR2 from the germline V gene are MNHEY and SVGAGI. V lost 6 bases to trimming and J lost 0 bases, with 9 bases between them. The CDR3 runs 15 residues. The CDR3 here is CASRRQISGANVLTF. CDR3 nucleotides: TGTGCCAGCAGGAGACAGATCTCTGGGGCCAACGTCCTGACTTTC.

This chain connects TRBV19 to TRBJ2-1; 13 bases are shared with TRBD2. V shed 1 base, J shed 7 bases, and the junction held 7 bases outside the gene matches. This CDR3 is 17 amino acids long. Looked up from germline, CDR1 is LNHDA and CDR2 is SQIVND (reference sequence). The CDR3, as DNA: TGTGCCAGTAGTATAGGACTAGCGGGGGGCCAGATTAATGAGCAGTTCTTC. Its translation: CASSIGLAGGQINEQFF.

CDR3 DNA: TGTGCCAGCAGTCGGCGACAGGGGGGGAATTCACCCCTCCACTTT. Its translation is CASSRRQGGNSPLHF. This chain links TRBV6-5 with TRBJ1-6, with 9 nucleotides matching TRBD1. V shed 5 bases, J shed 7 bases, and the junction held 6 bases outside the gene matches. The CDR3 spans 15 residues. The germline V gene has CDR1 MNHEY and CDR2 SVGAGI.